This TCR beta chain was sequenced during a study of T cells in Graves' hyperthyroidism and ophthalmopathy. The wider study: Blood from the periphery was taken at initial diagnosis, before any treatment. Study-level results: In validation, the model predicted ophthalmopathy. These predictions came a median about 6.5 months before onset. Using 13 V-J features, a model discriminated ophthalmopathy from stable hyperthyroidism. Most thyroid clonotypes that were expanded above 0.001 also turned up in blood.

Only a few counts were recorded for this clonotype. Its antigen remains unknown. Amplification targeted TCR beta CDR3 regions from RNA transcripts. The HTBI primer set was used in a first-round RT-PCR of the TCR CDR3. A single record per CDR3 protein comes from TCRdb applying MiXCR to the multiplex PCR reads. The sample yields roughly 400,000 distinct CDR3 sequences, 11% to 15% seen once. The ends lost 7 bases at V and 6 bases at J; junction bases unmatched: 9. CDR3 length equals 14 residues. In germline, CDR1 is MNHNS, CDR2 SASEGT. The genes are TRBV6-1 and TRBJ1-5; 7 positions agree with TRBD1. Input material: blood. This sequence originates from a man aged 50 to 60 with Graves' ophthalmopathy. CDR3 region: CASIPLDRTQPQHF. In nucleotides, the CDR3 is TGTGCCAGCATCCCGTTGGACAGGACTCAGCCCCAGCATTTT.